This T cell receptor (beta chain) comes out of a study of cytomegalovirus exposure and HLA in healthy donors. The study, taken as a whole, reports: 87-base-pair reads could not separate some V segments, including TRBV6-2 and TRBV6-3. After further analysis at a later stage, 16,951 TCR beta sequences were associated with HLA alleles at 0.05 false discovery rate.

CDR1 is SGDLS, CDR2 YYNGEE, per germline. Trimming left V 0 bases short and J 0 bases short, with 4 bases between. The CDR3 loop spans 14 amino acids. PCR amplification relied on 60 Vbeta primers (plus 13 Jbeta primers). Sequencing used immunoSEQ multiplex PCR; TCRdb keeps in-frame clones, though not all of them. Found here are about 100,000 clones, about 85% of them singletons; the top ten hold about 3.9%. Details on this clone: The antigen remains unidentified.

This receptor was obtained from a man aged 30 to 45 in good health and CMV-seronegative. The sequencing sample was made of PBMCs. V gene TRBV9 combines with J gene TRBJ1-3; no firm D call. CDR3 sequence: CASSVANSGNTIYF. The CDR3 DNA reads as TGTGCCAGCAGCGTAGCAAACTCTGGAAACACCATATATTTT.